This T cell receptor (beta chain) stems from a study of blood T cell repertoires in COVID-19 (TCRdb year 2020). For context, the study as a whole: Samples covering the acute and convalescent phases of COVID-19 were provided by collaborators in the United States, Italy and Spain. The material from the prospective study consisted of cDNA or gDNA derived from T cells, B-cell-depleted T cells, or PBMCs. Deeply sampled blood TCRbeta repertoires from subjects exposed to, actively infected with, or recovered from COVID-19 were included in the dataset. The repertoires were made available in a free public database intended to serve as a resource for research on the immune response to SARS-CoV-2. The samples were drawn from two sources: the first 160 participants of the ongoing ImmuneRACE study, and 1,000 to 1,500 subjects contributed by 6 global collaborators. Sample metadata almost always included a de-identified subject ID, COVID-19 status, age in years and sex. Where available, HLA class I and class II types were taken from metadata supplied by the sample provider and were not determined by assay-based typing. Results the study describes overall, beyond this receptor: The amount of clinical and demographic metadata varied by source and participant and was provided uncurated.

Each collaborating institution followed its own protocols to collect whole blood in K2EDTA tubes. For TCRbeta analysis, collaborator samples were shipped as frozen whole blood, as isolated PBMCs, or as DNA extracted from either sample type. As to this clone: Its antigen remains undetermined. No base qualities exist here, and no much larger clone lies one base off it.

Measured from the cysteine to the phenylalanine, the CDR3 is 13 residues long. Only CDR3 DNA is held: 39 bases, read in frame from base 1. Clipping removes 6 bases from V and 3 bases from J, with 4 as the unmatched junction base count. CDR1 is given as SNHLY and CDR2 as FYNNEI, both from the germline V gene. TCRbeta CDR3 regions were amplified from genomic DNA by means of the immunoSEQ Assay, a bias-controlled multiplex PCR. The source study handled its data this way. Within the assay, amplification of reference gene primers was used to estimate how many nucleated cells each sample contained. To quantify the absolute abundance of each unique TCRbeta CDR3 rearrangement, sequence reads were collapsed and filtered. For each sample, productive Simpson clonality was calculated as the square root of Simpson's diversity index across productive rearrangements. TCRdb obtained this table from immuneACCESS and retained in-frame rearrangements with V and J assigned. These tables miss some clones; where compared with another copy, unresolved V genes account for less than half of the shortfall, and the remainder is unexplained. The V and J calls and the clone size are those of that table, but D and trimming were determined from the DNA. The table for this sample lists 100,000 to 150,000 clones; approximately 80% of them were counted only once. The ten largest clones add up to approximately 35% of the sample.

Sequences were obtained from peripheral blood. The source is a man between 35 and 55 years old with active or convalescent COVID-19. The chain is encoded by TRBV2 joined to TRBJ1-1; 7 nucleotides in the junction match TRBD1. The sequenced DNA: TGTGCCAGCAGACAAGGACAGGACACTGAAGCTTTCTTT. The encoded protein is CASRQGQDTEAFF.